Each of the 27 T cell receptor beta chains below was sequenced from the same sample in a study of shared clonotypes between healthy human individuals. TCRdb keeps only in-frame clones here, not all; method: immunoSEQ multiplex PCR. The repertoire includes millions of clones, 90% to 95% of them detected once, and around 0.4% sits in the top ten. The source material was naive CD4+ T cells from PBMCs. The subset was: CD45RA+ positively selected. The receptors shown here come from a man younger than 30 in good health. Some clones in this sample may be carry-over from other donors' samples.

The gene calls are TRBV9 and TRBJ1-1, with TRBD1 as a possible D gene (6 bases). V lost 4 bases to trimming and J lost 3 bases, with 16 bases between them. Germline CDR1 is SGDLS and CDR2 is YYNGEE. The CDR3 has 15 amino acids. The CDR3 loop reads CASSSLTGPDTEAFF. CDR3 nucleotide sequence: TGTGCCAGCAGCTCCCTAACAGGGCCGGACACTGAAGCTTTCTTT.

The rearrangement links TRBV29-1 to TRBJ1-5, with TRBD1 matching 8 bases. Germline V gives CDR1 SQVTM, CDR2 ANQGSEA. This CDR3 comprises 14 residues. Trimming cost V 4 bases and J 6 bases; bases outside gene matches: 8. CDR3 sequence: CSVVDRGGTQPQHF. The DNA of the CDR3 is TGCAGCGTTGTCGACAGGGGCGGGACTCAGCCCCAGCATTTT. Full variable domain (rest looked up from reference TRBV29-1 and TRBJ1-5): SAVISQKPSRDICQRGTSLTIQCQVDSQVTMMFWYRQQPGQSLTLIATANQGSEATYESGFVIDKFPISRPNLTFSTLTVSNMSPEDSSIYLCSVVDRGGTQPQHFGDGTRLSIL.

The chain joins TRBV29-1 to TRBJ2-5; TRBD1 aligns across 9 bases. The DNA end is a closer match to TRBJ2-7, so the J assignment may be wrong. Germline loops: CDR1 SQVTM, CDR2 ANQGSEA. This CDR3 has 13 residues. The CDR3: CSVVDRGDHEQYF. The CDR3 DNA is TGCAGCGTTGTTGACAGGGGGGACCACGAGCAGTACTTC.

The V and J genes are TRBV27 and TRBJ2-1; D remains unclear. Trimming stripped 6 bases from V and 2 bases from J, with 8 bases between. Per germline, CDR1 MNHEY and CDR2 SMNVEV (reference sequence). This CDR3 spans 13 amino acids. CDR3 bases: TGTGCCAGCAGCATACTACCCTACAATGAGCAGTTCTTC. Translation gives CASSILPYNEQFF.

The rearrangement joins TRBV28 to TRBJ2-5; D is undetermined. Germline CDR1 and CDR2: MDHEN and SYDVKM. CDR3 length equals 13 residues. V was shortened by 6 bases and J by 1 base, with 9 bases between the two germline ends. The CDR3 reads CASSSRPQETQYF. CDR3 in DNA: TGTGCCAGCAGCTCAAGACCCCAAGAGACCCAGTACTTC.

The chain employs TRBV25-1 and TRBJ2-7; D ambiguous. The CDR3 is made up of 13 amino acids. Germline values: CDR1 MGHDK, CDR2 SYGVNS. Trimming took off 3 bases at V and 4 bases at J, with 10 bases between the two ends. In DNA, the CDR3 is TGTGCCAGCAGTGAGACACGGTCTTACGAGCAGTACTTC. It specifies CASSETRSYEQYF.

The J gene is TRBJ2-3, the V gene TRBV18, with 8 nucleotides matching TRBD1. There are 15 residues in the CDR3. CDR1 is KGHSH and CDR2 is LQKENI in the germline V gene. The V segment lost 6 bases and the J segment 3 bases; nucleotides outside the gene matches: 8. This chain's CDR3 is CASSLDREVTDTQYF. CDR3 DNA sequence: TGTGCCAGCTCCCTGGACAGGGAGGTTACAGATACGCAGTATTTT.

The chain couples TRBV19 to TRBJ2-2; 8 positions agree with TRBD1. The CDR3 is made up of 15 amino acids. Germline V gene sequence: CDR1 LNHDA, CDR2 SQIVND (reference sequence). The junction had 5 bases not matched to a gene; V was cut back by 5 bases and J by 3 bases. This CDR3 reads CASSPQQGDTGELFF. The DNA of the CDR3 is TGTGCCAGTAGTCCTCAACAGGGGGACACCGGGGAGCTGTTTTTT.

The genes are TRBV2 and TRBJ2-7, with 9 bases identical to TRBD2. J was trimmed by 0 bases and V by 7 bases; bases with no gene match: 1. CDR1 and CDR2 from the germline V gene are SNHLY and FYNNEI. CDR3 length equals 13 residues. Here the CDR3 reads CASTSGVSYEQYF. The CDR3 bases are TGTGCCAGCACTAGCGGGGTCTCCTACGAGCAGTACTTC.

The chain combines TRBV7-2 with TRBJ2-5; D is unresolved. Trimming removed 1 base at V and 0 bases at J, with 12 bases between. Germline loops: CDR1 SGHTA, CDR2 FQGNSA. CDR3 length: 16 amino acids. This CDR3 is CASSLEWSGYQETQYF. The CDR3 DNA is TGTGCCAGCAGCTTAGAGTGGTCCGGGTACCAAGAGACCCAGTACTTC.

This clone was recorded once. The chain links TRBV6-5 to TRBJ1-2; TRBD1 agrees at 8 bases. Looked up from germline, CDR1 is MNHEY and CDR2 is SVGAGI. The CDR3 sequence is 16 residues long. Trimming cost V 4 bases and J 8 bases; bases outside gene matches: 15. CDR3 bases: TGTGCCAGCAGTTTATCCCAGAACAGGGGGAGCGGGGGCTACACCTTC. Translated: CASSLSQNRGSGGYTF.

The CDR3 bases are TGTGCCAGTAGGACTAGCGGGAGTTTAATCAATGAGCAGTTCTTC. Translation: CASRTSGSLINEQFF. V is TRBV19 and J is TRBJ2-1; 12 nucleotides line up with TRBD2. The CDR3 contains 15 residues. Germline CDR1 is LNHDA and CDR2 is SQIVND (reference sequence). The V and J ends lost 6 bases and 6 bases, in that order; junction bases with no gene match: 6.

This sequence joins TRBV11-2 and TRBJ1-1, with unresolved D. The CDR3 sequence is 13 residues long. Looked up from germline, CDR1 is SGHAT and CDR2 is FQNNGV. Trimming removed 1 base from V and 4 bases from J, with 7 bases in between. The CDR3 bases are TGTGCCAGCAGCTTAGCCTTGTCCACTGAAGCTTTCTTT. This codes for CASSLALSTEAFF.

CDR3 region: CASGMPGQPFYGYTF. The CDR3 bases are TGTGCCAGTGGAATGCCGGGACAGCCTTTCTATGGCTACACCTTC. This sequence joins TRBV19 and TRBJ1-2; TRBD1 agrees at 7 bases. This CDR3 is 15 amino acids long. Germline assignment: CDR1 LNHDA and CDR2 SQIVND (reference sequence). The V and J ends lost 8 bases and 4 bases, in that order; junction bases with no gene match: 13. The full variable domain, rest sourced from reference TRBV19 and TRBJ1-2, is DGGITQSPKYLFRKEGQNVTLSCEQNLNHDAMYWYRQDPGQGLRLIYYSQIVNDFQKGDIAEGYSVSREKKESFPLTVTSAQKNPTAFYLCASGMPGQPFYGYTFGSGTRLTVV.

This sequence joins TRBV6-6 and TRBJ1-2; D gene unclear. The V end lost 0 bases, the J end lost 8 bases, and 16 bases lay between the germline ends. Germline assignment: CDR1 MNHNY and CDR2 SVGAGI (reference sequence). The CDR3 has 15 residues. The CDR3 DNA sequence: TGTGCCAGCAGTTACTCGATTTCGGGCCAGACAGGCTACACCTTC. It specifies CASSYSISGQTGYTF.

This clone was picked up one time. The sample carries other DNA sequences with the same CDR3. The V call is TRBV7-2, the J call TRBJ1-2; the match to TRBD1 covers 7 bases. Germline V lookup: CDR1 SGHTA, CDR2 FQGNSA. Germline trimming cut 3 bases from V and 5 bases from J; bases unmatched to any gene: 0. The CDR3 is 12 amino acids. CDR3 DNA: TGTGCCAGCAGCTTGACAGGGTATGGCTACACCTTC. Translated, it gives CASSLTGYGYTF.

V usage is TRBV30 and J usage is TRBJ2-5; 8 bases are shared with TRBD1. The germline CDR1 and CDR2 sequences are GTSNPN and SVGIG (reference sequence). CDR3 length: 14 amino acids. With V trimmed by 4 bases and J by 2 bases, 6 bases remained unmatched. CDR3 sequence: CAWTATGVQETQYF. The CDR3 DNA sequence: TGTGCCTGGACGGCGACAGGGGTACAAGAGACCCAGTACTTC.

This clone was picked up one time. The chain employs TRBV28 and TRBJ2-3; D may match TRBD1 or TRBD2 (5 bases each). The CDR3 consists of 15 residues. V lost 4 bases, J lost 0 bases, and 11 bases lay in between. Germline V gene sequence: CDR1 MDHEN, CDR2 SYDVKM. CDR3 nucleotide sequence: TGTGCCAGCAGTTCCCTCCGGGACAGCACAGATACGCAGTATTTT. Translating it yields CASSSLRDSTDTQYF.

V usage is TRBV1 and J usage is TRBJ1-5; the D call of TRBD1 is as the table states it, not checked on the DNA. TRBV1 is flagged as a pseudogene. The CDR3 length is 17 residues. The CDR3 region has the DNA TGCACCAGCAGCCAGGACAGGGCCGAAATCGTGGATCAGCCCCAGCATTTT. It translates to CTSSQDRAEIVDQPQHF.

Regarding this clone: In the same sample, other DNA sequences code for this CDR3. The V call is TRBV20-1, the J call TRBJ2-3, with D possibly matching TRBD2 (5 bases). Looked up from germline, CDR1 is DFQATT and CDR2 is SNEGSKA (reference sequence). The CDR3 has 11 residues. V lost 6 bases and J lost 6, with 10 bases in between. CDR3 DNA sequence: TGCAGTGCAAAGCGAGGGGATACGCAGTATTTT. Translation: CSAKRGDTQYF.

A note on this clone: This specimen includes other DNA sequences encoding the same CDR3. The chain couples TRBV9 to TRBJ1-1, with D possibly TRBD1 on 6 matching bases. The germline V and J ends were trimmed by 2 bases and 1 base, with 9 bases remaining between them. The CDR3 consists of 14 residues. Germline loops: CDR1 SGDLS, CDR2 YYNGEE. The CDR3 DNA sequence: TGTGCCAGCAGCGTTGGGGGCCAGAACACTGAAGCTTTCTTT. It specifies CASSVGGQNTEAFF.

This chain joins TRBV5-6 and TRBJ1-2, with D maybe TRBD1 (5 bases). Germline loops: CDR1 SGHDT, CDR2 YYEEEE. This CDR3 is 17 amino acids long. Trimming left V 5 bases short and J 5 bases short, with 25 bases between. CDR3 sequence (DNA): TGTGCCAGCAGGTCCTTGACAGCAGGGTCGGCGGGATATGGCTACACCTTC. As protein: CASRSLTAGSAGYGYTF.

Concerning this clone itself: This sample includes further DNA sequences coding for the same CDR3. The V gene is TRBV5-6, the J gene TRBJ2-6; D remains unclear. V was shortened by 0 bases and J by 0 bases, with 4 bases between the two germline ends. CDR1 and CDR2 (germline): SGHDT, YYEEEE. The CDR3 totals 15 residues. The CDR3 protein is CASSLGGSGANVLTF. The DNA for the CDR3 is TGTGCCAGCAGCTTGGGCGGCTCTGGGGCCAACGTCCTGACTTTC.

The chain combines TRBV28 with TRBJ2-7, with TRBD2 as a possible D gene (5 bases). This CDR3 contains 14 residues. CDR1 and CDR2 (germline): MDHEN, SYDVKM. The V and J ends lost 7 bases and 5 bases respectively, with 18 bases between them. Written as DNA, the CDR3 is TGTGCCAGCACCCTGAGACTACCGGAGGACGAGCAGTACTTC. This codes for CASTLRLPEDEQYF.

This clone is a singleton in its sample. The junction and the germline gene differ at one end; a read error may be behind it. The chain couples TRBV28 to TRBJ1-5, with D possibly matching TRBD1 (5 bases). Per germline, CDR1 MDHEN and CDR2 SYDVKM. The CDR3 totals 14 residues. The CDR3 is CASTLRGTNQPQHF. CDR3 nucleotides: TGTGCCAGCACTTTAAGGGGCACCAATCAGCCCCAGCATTTT.

The V call is TRBV14, the J call TRBJ1-4; 10 bases map to TRBD1. This CDR3 has 15 amino acids. Germline V gene lookup returns CDR1 SGHDN and CDR2 FVKESK. V was pared by 4 bases and J by 7 bases, with 6 bases of the junction left unmatched. The CDR3 sequence: CASSLDRGLGEKLFF. CDR3 bases: TGTGCCAGCAGCCTTGACAGGGGGCTCGGTGAAAAACTGTTTTTT.

The chain is built from TRBV6-1 and TRBJ1-5; a possible D gene is TRBD1 (5 bases). CDR1 is MNHNS and CDR2 is SASEGT in the germline V gene. The CDR3 totals 17 residues. V shed 2 bases and J shed 6 bases, with 20 bases lying between them. CDR3 nucleotide sequence: TGTGCCAGCAGTGAACATATTGGAGGGGTTGGCGCTCAGCCCCAGCATTTT. This codes for CASSEHIGGVGAQPQHF.